This T cell receptor (beta chain) was identified in a study of shared T cell receptors in the human thymus. Measured with immunoSEQ multiplex PCR; TCRdb has only the in-frame clones, and not every one. In the table there are about 710,000 clones, over 75% of which are singletons. A single count supports this clone. A further study also used this sample, focusing on human thymus T cells. This second study says: Thymus specimens were resections from corrective heart surgery. Repertoires sampled from thymus and blood appeared biased in V and J gene usage.

Sequenced sample: thymocytes. This TCR derives from a boy under two years old with a congenital heart defect.

Here the CDR3 DNA reads TGTGCCTGGATTTCCACAGGGGGCGCATATGGGGCCAACGTCCTGACTTTC. Protein: CAWISTGGAYGANVLTF. The chain uses TRBV30 and TRBJ2-6, with 9 bases fitting TRBD1. Germline V gene sequence: CDR1 GTSNPN, CDR2 SVGIG (reference sequence). This CDR3 is 17 amino acids long. The V segment lost 4 bases and the J segment 3 bases; nucleotides outside the gene matches: 10.